This T cell receptor beta chain was obtained from a study of human T cells and chemical hapten exposure. V lost 3 bases and J lost 8, with 26 bases in between. In germline, CDR1 is MNHEY, CDR2 SMNVEV (reference sequence). The CDR3 totals 18 residues. Time point indicated: pre-sensitization, week 0. Sample treatment: therapeutic diphenylcyclopropenone sensitization with weekly scalp DPC. TCRdb re-analysed the RACE reads in MiXCR, keeping a single row per CDR3 protein. Of about 70,000 distinct CDR3 sequences listed, 10% to 11% are singletons. The sample here was whole blood, taken in connection with sensitization to the hapten diphenylcyclopropenone (DPC). This chain uses TRBV27 with TRBJ2-1; TRBD1 or TRBD2 may be the D gene (5 bases each). This clonotype was obtained from a woman aged 45-65 years with alopecia areata. Some clones in this sample may be carry-over from other donors' samples. The DNA for the CDR3 is TGTGCCAGCAGTTTGGGGGTCGGGGCGGGCTGGGATAGGCATGAGCAGTTCTTC. Amino acid sequence: CASSLGVGAGWDRHEQFF.